Here is one T cell receptor (beta chain) with its context. The antigen remains unidentified. CDR1 is MNHEY and CDR2 is SVGAGI in the germline V gene. V was shortened by 5 bases and J by 7 bases, with 14 bases between the two germline ends. The CDR3 extends over 13 amino acids. The record originates from a study of PD-L1 blockade in urothelial cancer. Overall study context: Prior exposure to chemotherapy in patients amounted to 0 to 3 regimens received. Blood analysis occurred 3 weeks (second dose) and 6 weeks after treatment start. Broader study findings: Clonality of blood TCR below the median before treatment predicted better survival.

Every PCR received spiked-in synthetic TCR analog templates. Assay: immunoSEQ multiplex PCR; the TCRdb copy retains only in-frame clones and omits some. There are approximately 39,000 clones in the sample; 80% to 90% occur only once, and about 2% lies in the top ten. This chain joins TRBV6-5 and TRBJ1-2; TRBD1 is a possible D gene (6 bases). This clonotype originated in a man between 60 and 75 years old with urothelial cancer. The starting material was PBMCs, obtained around atezolizumab (anti-PD-L1) treatment. The CDR3 DNA follows: TGTGCCAGCAGTCTGGACAGCCTCATTGGCTACACCTTC. The encoded protein is CASSLDSLIGYTF.